This T cell receptor (beta chain) was profiled in a study of shared clonotypes between healthy human individuals. Study-wide findings and caveats: Collection of samples was limited to blood; tissue repertoires likely differ.

CDR1 is MDHEN and CDR2 is SYDVKM in the germline V gene. The CDR3 sequence is 16 residues long. Trimming left V 1 base short and J 9 bases short, with 19 bases between. Splitting of each subset's genomic DNA was done evenly across several immunoSEQ plates. The assay was immunoSEQ multiplex PCR, and TCRdb's table has in-frame clones only and misses some. The sample consists of about 2.3 million clones, 80% to 95% of them appearing once. This clone was seen just once. No antigen is known for it. V usage is TRBV28 and J usage is TRBJ2-1; possible D gene TRBD1, 6 bases. Specimen: naive CD4+ T cells from PBMCs. Subset denoted: CD45RA+ positively selected. This TCR was recovered from a man younger than 35 in good health. Some clones in this sample may be carry-over from other donors' samples. CDR3 residues: CASSLFRDNLRAEQFF. CDR3 bases: TGTGCCAGCAGTTTATTCAGGGACAACTTACGGGCTGAGCAGTTCTTC.